Below, 24 T cell receptor beta chains from the same sample are listed, as sequenced in a study of blood T cell repertoires in COVID-19. Here immunoSEQ multiplex PCR was the method, and the copy in TCRdb shows in-frame clones only, minus some. The sample lists about 200,000 clones; 65% to 85% were seen once. Sequenced material: PBMCs or T cells enriched from blood (not recorded which). The source is a man aged 40-55 years who had recovered from COVID-19.

V is TRBV19 and J is TRBJ2-1, with 9 bases aligning to TRBD1. Trimming removed 6 bases from V and 8 bases from J; junction bases left unmatched: 8. This CDR3 spans 14 amino acids. CDR1 LNHDA and CDR2 SQIVND come from the germline V gene (reference sequence). CDR3 nucleotides: TGTGCCAGTAGCCTTTTCGGACAGGGGTATGAGCAGTTCTTC. Protein product: CASSLFGQGYEQFF.

This clone turned up a few times. J is TRBJ1-6 and V is TRBV7-9; 8 positions match TRBD1. Germline loops: CDR1 SEHNR, CDR2 FQNEAQ (reference sequence). The J segment lost 9 bases and the V segment lost 7 bases, leaving 5 bases of the junction unmatched. The CDR3 consists of 13 residues. The chain's CDR3 is CASTETGGSPLHF. The CDR3, as DNA: TGTGCCAGCACCGAAACAGGGGGTTCACCCCTCCACTTT.

V gene TRBV3-1 (or the pseudogene TRBV3-2) combines with J gene TRBJ2-7, with D unclear. The germline V gene encodes CDR1 LGHDT and CDR2 YNNKEL (reference sequence). The length of the CDR3 is 12 residues. Trimming stripped 3 bases from V and 4 bases from J, with 7 bases between. CDR3 loop: CASSQTSYEQYF. For the CDR3, the DNA is TGTGCCAGCAGCCAGACTTCGTACGAGCAGTACTTC.

The CDR3 sequence: CRTARAAEAFF. For the CDR3, the DNA is TGCAGGACAGCCAGAGCTGCTGAAGCTTTCTTT. The chain combines TRBV20-1 with TRBJ1-1; D perhaps matches TRBD1 (5 bases). The CDR3 is made up of 11 amino acids. The germline gives CDR1 DFQATT, CDR2 SNEGSKA (reference sequence).

This sequence joins TRBV7-9 and TRBJ1-2, with no clear D. Per germline, CDR1 SEHNR and CDR2 FQNEAQ (reference sequence). The CDR3 is 13 amino acids. Trimming pared 2 bases from V and 8 bases from J, leaving 12 bases between. DNA of the CDR3: TGTGCCAGCAGCTTAAATGTGGTCGAGGGCTACACCTTC. Protein: CASSLNVVEGYTF.

The chain employs TRBV7-2 and TRBJ2-1; the match to TRBD2 covers 9 bases. The CDR3 has 14 amino acids. Per germline, CDR1 SGHTA and CDR2 FQGNSA. The junction had 0 bases not matched to a gene; V was cut back by 2 bases and J by 4 bases. The CDR3 bases are TGTGCCAGCAGCTTACTAGCGGGATACAATGAGCAGTTCTTC. Its protein product is CASSLLAGYNEQFF. Variable domain in full (rest from reference TRBV7-2 and TRBJ2-1): GAGVSQSPSNKVTEKGKDVELRCDPISGHTALYWYRQSLGQGLEFLIYFQGNSAPDKSGLPSDRFSAERTGGSVSTLTIQRTQQEDSAVYLCASSLLAGYNEQFFGPGTRLTVL.

This clone was seen only a few times. The V call is TRBV19, the J call TRBJ1-2; TRBD1 aligns across 12 bases. V shed 8 bases, J shed 4 bases, and the junction held 5 bases outside the gene matches. The V gene's germline CDR1 is LNHDA and CDR2 SQIVND (reference sequence). The length of the CDR3 is 14 residues. The CDR3 spells CASGTGGHFYGYTF. The CDR3 coding sequence is TGTGCCAGTGGGACAGGGGGCCACTTCTATGGCTACACCTTC. Variable domain in full (rest from reference TRBV19 and TRBJ1-2): DGGITQSPKYLFRKEGQNVTLSCEQNLNHDAMYWYRQDPGQGLRLIYYSQIVNDFQKGDIAEGYSVSREKKESFPLTVTSAQKNPTAFYLCASGTGGHFYGYTFGSGTRLTVV.

The chain carries TRBV28 and TRBJ1-2; D is ambiguous. V was clipped by 3 bases and J by 4 bases, with 6 bases between them. This CDR3 comprises 12 residues. Germline lookup yields CDR1 MDHEN and CDR2 SYDVKM. In DNA form, the CDR3 reads TGTGCCAGCAGTTTTCTCCGCTATGGCTACACCTTC. Protein sequence: CASSFLRYGYTF.

This clone is a singleton in its sample. V gene TRBV5-4 combines with J gene TRBJ2-6; 11 nucleotides align to TRBD1. V was pared by 0 bases and J by 3 bases, with 2 bases of the junction left unmatched. The CDR3 is 17 amino acids. The germline CDR1 and CDR2 sequences are SGHNT and YYREEE (reference sequence). CDR3 residues: CASSLGTGGGGANVLTF. CDR3 coding DNA: TGTGCCAGCAGCTTGGGGACAGGGGGCGGTGGGGCCAACGTCCTGACTTTC.

The chain links TRBV5-5 to TRBJ2-3, with TRBD1 as a possible D gene (5 bases). The CDR3 covers 16 residues. The V and J ends lost 2 bases and 0 bases respectively, with 13 bases between them. Germline V gene lookup returns CDR1 SGHKS and CDR2 YYEKEE (reference sequence). The CDR3 region has the DNA TGTGCCAGCAGCTTAATGGGGCGATCTAGCACAGATACGCAGTATTTT. Translating gives CASSLMGRSSTDTQYF.

The J gene is TRBJ1-2, the V gene TRBV6-5, with 9 nucleotides matching TRBD1. The CDR3 consists of 14 residues. Germline values: CDR1 MNHEY, CDR2 SVGAGI. The junction had 5 bases not matched to a gene; V was cut back by 5 bases and J by 4 bases. The CDR3 nucleotides are TGTGCCAGCAGTCCGGGACAGGGTTTCTATGGCTACACCTTC. Amino acids: CASSPGQGFYGYTF.

This clone was detected a few times. The gene calls are TRBV11-3 and TRBJ2-2; D perhaps matches TRBD2 (6 bases). This CDR3 contains 14 residues. Germline-derived CDR1 and CDR2 are SGHNT and YENEEA. The V end was cut by 5 bases, the J end by 4 bases, with 11 bases between. In nucleotides, the CDR3 is TGTGCCAGCAGCGCGATGGGAGGCACCGGGGAGCTGTTTTTT. This translates into CASSAMGGTGELFF.

The chain joins TRBV2 to TRBJ1-2; weak D call: TRBD1 (6 bases). Trimming removed 3 bases from V and 9 bases from J, with 17 bases in between. The CDR3 runs to 14 residues. Germline V CDR1 and CDR2: SNHLY, FYNNEI. The CDR3 coding sequence is TGTGCCAGCAGTGATCGTGAGGGGGACGGACGCTACACCTTC. Translation: CASSDREGDGRYTF.

V and J are TRBV6-5 and TRBJ2-1, with D possibly matching TRBD2 (6 bases). The germline CDR1 and CDR2 sequences are MNHEY and SVGAGI. Trimming pared 6 bases from V and 4 bases from J, leaving 16 bases between. This CDR3 has 15 residues. CDR3 in DNA: TGTGCCAGCAGGCTAACGGGGGACCCATACAATGAGCAGTTCTTC. This gives the protein CASRLTGDPYNEQFF.

The chain recombines TRBV7-2 with TRBJ1-2, with TRBD1 identical over 10 bases. The CDR3 spans 15 residues. V was pared by 3 bases and J by 7 bases, with 8 bases of the junction left unmatched. Germline V gene sequence: CDR1 SGHTA, CDR2 FQGNSA. The CDR3 region is CASSLTGGQRGGYTF. CDR3 sequence (DNA): TGTGCCAGCAGCTTGACAGGGGGCCAAAGGGGTGGCTACACCTTC.

V is TRBV5-1 and J is TRBJ1-2; 7 nucleotides agree with TRBD1. The germline gives CDR1 SGHRS, CDR2 YFSETQ. The CDR3 has 12 amino acids. Trimming took 3 bases from V and 5 from J; bases not matched to a gene: 1. The CDR3 DNA reads as TGCGCCAGCAGCTCGGGACAGTATGGCTACACCTTC. Translated, it gives CASSSGQYGYTF.

This clone has only a few counts. The chain recombines TRBV19 with TRBJ1-5, with 7 bases aligning to TRBD1. There are 14 residues in the CDR3. From germline, CDR1 is LNHDA and CDR2 SQIVND (reference sequence). V was clipped by 6 bases and J by 6 bases; unmatched bases: 8. This CDR3 reads CASRIQGNTQPQHF. The CDR3 DNA reads TGTGCCAGTAGAATACAGGGGAACACTCAGCCCCAGCATTTT.

The chain combines TRBV10-2 with TRBJ1-6; 9 positions agree with TRBD1. This CDR3 has 14 amino acids. J was trimmed by 9 bases and V by 6 bases; bases with no gene match: 6. The V gene's germline CDR1 is WSHSY and CDR2 SAAADI. CDR3 protein: CASSWDREGSPLHF. The CDR3 DNA follows: TGCGCCAGCAGCTGGGACAGGGAGGGTTCACCCCTCCACTTT.

This clone has at least ten counts. The V gene is TRBV3-1 (or the pseudogene TRBV3-2), the J gene TRBJ1-2; no definite D call. CDR1 is LGHDT and CDR2 is YNNKEL in the germline V gene (reference sequence). This CDR3 has 13 amino acids. Between the trimmed V and J ends, which lost 0 bases and 3 bases, there was a span of 5 bases. The CDR3 here is CASSQEFYYGYTF. The CDR3 bases are TGTGCCAGCAGCCAAGAATTCTACTATGGCTACACCTTC.

V is TRBV7-2 and J is TRBJ2-1; 12 bases map to TRBD2. V trimming: 2 bases; J trimming: 0 bases; junction bases outside the gene matches: 5. CDR1 and CDR2 (germline): SGHTA, FQGNSA. The CDR3 covers 18 residues. Here the CDR3 DNA reads TGTGCCAGCAGCTTACGGGTACTAGCGGGGGGCTCCTACAATGAGCAGTTCTTC. This gives the protein CASSLRVLAGGSYNEQFF.

The chain is built from TRBV12-3 or TRBV12-4 and TRBJ2-7; the match to TRBD2 covers 7 bases. J gave up 2 bases and V 8 bases, and 6 bases lay outside the gene matches. CDR3 length: 13 amino acids. The CDR3 loop reads CASRGGDTYEQYF. CDR3 bases: TGTGCCAGCCGCGGGGGAGATACCTACGAGCAGTACTTC.

The rearrangement uses TRBV5-1 and TRBJ2-7; 7 bases map to TRBD1. V gave up 0 bases and J gave up 3 bases; unmatched junction bases: 9. Germline lookup yields CDR1 SGHRS and CDR2 YFSETQ. The CDR3 runs 16 residues. CDR3 in DNA: TGCGCCAGCAGCTTGGGTGCGGTACAGGGGATCTACGAGCAGTACTTC. Translating it yields CASSLGAVQGIYEQYF.

V usage is TRBV9 and J usage is TRBJ2-3, with D possibly TRBD1 on 6 matching bases. Trimming removed 5 bases from V and 2 bases from J, with 12 bases in between. The CDR3 consists of 14 residues. Germline V lookup: CDR1 SGDLS, CDR2 YYNGEE. The CDR3 reads CASRRGSFTDTQYF. As DNA, the CDR3 is TGTGCCAGCAGGAGGGGGTCCTTCACAGATACGCAGTATTTT.

This clone showed up just once. V gene TRBV5-1 combines with J gene TRBJ1-1, with TRBD1 identical over 10 bases. The J segment lost 1 base and the V segment lost 2 bases, leaving 5 bases of the junction unmatched. This CDR3 spans 16 amino acids. The V gene's germline CDR1 is SGHRS and CDR2 YFSETQ. The DNA for the CDR3 is TGCGCCAGCAGCTTAGGGACAGGGGAGGGGAACACTGAAGCTTTCTTT. It codes for CASSLGTGEGNTEAFF.